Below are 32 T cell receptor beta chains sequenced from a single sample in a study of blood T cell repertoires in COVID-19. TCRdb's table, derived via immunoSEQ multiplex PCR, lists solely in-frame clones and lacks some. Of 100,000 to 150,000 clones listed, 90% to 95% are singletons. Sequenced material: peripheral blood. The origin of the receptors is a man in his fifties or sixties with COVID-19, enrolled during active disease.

In DNA form, the CDR3 reads TGTGCCAGCAGCCAAAAAGGACAGGGTCCCTACGAGCAGTACGTC. Translation: CASSQKGQGPYEQYV. The chain recombines TRBV7-2 with TRBJ2-7; the match to TRBD1 covers 8 bases. From germline, CDR1 is SGHTA and CDR2 FQGNSA. J gave up 2 bases and V 5 bases, and 8 bases lay outside the gene matches. CDR3 length: 15 amino acids.

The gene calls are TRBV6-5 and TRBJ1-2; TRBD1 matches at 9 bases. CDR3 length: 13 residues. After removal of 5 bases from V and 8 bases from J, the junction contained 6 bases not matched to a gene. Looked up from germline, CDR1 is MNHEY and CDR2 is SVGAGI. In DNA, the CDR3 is TGTGCCAGCAGTCGGGACAGGGAAGGGGGCTACACCTTC. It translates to CASSRDREGGYTF.

CDR3 bases: TGTGCCAGCAGTGAAGCAGGGGGCGTCACCGGGGAGCTGTTTTTT. Its protein product is CASSEAGGVTGELFF. V and J are TRBV6-1 and TRBJ2-2; 7 bases align to TRBD1. This CDR3 has 15 amino acids. J lost 4 bases, V lost 0 bases, and 2 bases had no gene match. Per the germline V gene, CDR1 is MNHNS and CDR2 is SASEGT.

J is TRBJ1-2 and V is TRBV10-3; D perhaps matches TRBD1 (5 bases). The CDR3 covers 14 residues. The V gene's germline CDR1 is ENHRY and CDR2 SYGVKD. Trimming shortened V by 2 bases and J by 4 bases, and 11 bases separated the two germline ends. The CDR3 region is CAISENGGTYGYTF. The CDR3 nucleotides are TGTGCCATCAGTGAGAACGGGGGGACCTATGGCTACACCTTC.

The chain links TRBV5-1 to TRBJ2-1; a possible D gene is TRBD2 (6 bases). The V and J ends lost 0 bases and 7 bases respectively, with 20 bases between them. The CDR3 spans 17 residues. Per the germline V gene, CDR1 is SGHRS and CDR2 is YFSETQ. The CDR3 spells CASSLGVLGGLGNEQFF. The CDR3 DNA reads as TGCGCCAGCAGCTTGGGGGTTTTGGGAGGATTAGGAAATGAGCAGTTCTTC.

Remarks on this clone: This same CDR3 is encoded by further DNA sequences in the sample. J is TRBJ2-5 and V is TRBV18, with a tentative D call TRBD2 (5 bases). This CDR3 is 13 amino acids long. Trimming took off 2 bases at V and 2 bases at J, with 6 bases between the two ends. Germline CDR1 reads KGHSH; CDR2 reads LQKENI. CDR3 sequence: CASSPSGQETQYF. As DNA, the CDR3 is TGTGCCAGCTCACCAAGCGGTCAAGAGACCCAGTACTTC.

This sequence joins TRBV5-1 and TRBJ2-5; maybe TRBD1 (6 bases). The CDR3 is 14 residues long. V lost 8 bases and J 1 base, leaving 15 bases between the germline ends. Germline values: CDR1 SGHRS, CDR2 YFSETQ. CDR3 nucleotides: TGCGCCAGTTCCGCCCAGGGGCCCCAAGAGACCCAGTACTTC. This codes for CASSAQGPQETQYF. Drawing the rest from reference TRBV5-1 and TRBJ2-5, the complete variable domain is KAGVTQTPRYLIKTRGQQVTLSCSPISGHRSVSWYQQTPGQGLQFLFEYFSETQRNKGNFPGRFSGRQFSNSRSEMNVSTLELGDSALYLCASSAQGPQETQYFGPGTRLLVL.

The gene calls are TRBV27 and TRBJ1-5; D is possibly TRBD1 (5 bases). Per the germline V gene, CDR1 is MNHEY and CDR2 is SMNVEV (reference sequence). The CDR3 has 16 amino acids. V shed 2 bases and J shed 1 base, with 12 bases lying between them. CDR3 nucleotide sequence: TGTGCCAGCAGTTTAAAGGCCAGGGTGAGCAATCAGCCCCAGCATTTT. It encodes CASSLKARVSNQPQHF.

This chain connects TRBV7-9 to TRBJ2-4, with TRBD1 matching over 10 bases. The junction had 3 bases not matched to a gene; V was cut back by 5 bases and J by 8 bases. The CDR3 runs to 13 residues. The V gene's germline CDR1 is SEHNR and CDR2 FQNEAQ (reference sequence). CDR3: CASSLDRGDIQYF. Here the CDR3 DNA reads TGTGCCAGCAGCCTGGACAGGGGGGACATTCAGTACTTC. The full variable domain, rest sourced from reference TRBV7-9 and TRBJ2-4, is DTGVSQNPRHKITKRGQNVTFRCDPISEHNRLYWYRQTLGQGPEFLTYFQNEAQLEKSRLLSDRFSAERPKGSFSTLEIQRTEQGDSAMYLCASSLDRGDIQYFGAGTRLSVL.

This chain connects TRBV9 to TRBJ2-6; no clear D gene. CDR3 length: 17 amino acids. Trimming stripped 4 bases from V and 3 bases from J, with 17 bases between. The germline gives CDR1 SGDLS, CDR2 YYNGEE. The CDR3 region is CASSPPTFTYGANVLTF. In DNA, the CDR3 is TGTGCCAGCAGCCCCCCCACCTTTACATATGGGGCCAACGTCCTGACTTTC.

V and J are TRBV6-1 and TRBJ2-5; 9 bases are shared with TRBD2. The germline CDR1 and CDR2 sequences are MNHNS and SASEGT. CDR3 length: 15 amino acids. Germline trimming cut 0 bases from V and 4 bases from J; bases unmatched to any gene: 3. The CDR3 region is CASSEAAGGAETQYF. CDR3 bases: TGTGCCAGCAGTGAAGCAGCGGGGGGCGCAGAGACCCAGTACTTC.

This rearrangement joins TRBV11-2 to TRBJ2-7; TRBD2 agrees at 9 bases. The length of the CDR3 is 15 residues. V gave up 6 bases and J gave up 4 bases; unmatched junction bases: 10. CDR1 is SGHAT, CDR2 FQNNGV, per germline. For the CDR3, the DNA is TGTGCCAGCAGTCTGGGCTCGACTAGCGGATACGAGCAGTACGTC. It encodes CASSLGSTSGYEQYV.

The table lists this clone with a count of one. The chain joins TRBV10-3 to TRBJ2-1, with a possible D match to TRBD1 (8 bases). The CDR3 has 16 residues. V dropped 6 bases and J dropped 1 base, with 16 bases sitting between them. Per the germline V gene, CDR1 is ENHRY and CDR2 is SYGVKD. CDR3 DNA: TGTGCCATCAGGACCGGACAGGGAGGGTCCTACAATGAGCAGTTCTTC. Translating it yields CAIRTGQGGSYNEQFF.

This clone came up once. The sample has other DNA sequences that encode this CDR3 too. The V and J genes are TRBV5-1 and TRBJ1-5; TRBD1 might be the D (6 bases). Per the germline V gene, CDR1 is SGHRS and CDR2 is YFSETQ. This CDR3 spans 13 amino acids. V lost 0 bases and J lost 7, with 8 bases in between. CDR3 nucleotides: TGCGCCAGCAGCTTGGGAGGGGGACAGCCCCAGCATTTT. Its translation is CASSLGGGQPQHF.

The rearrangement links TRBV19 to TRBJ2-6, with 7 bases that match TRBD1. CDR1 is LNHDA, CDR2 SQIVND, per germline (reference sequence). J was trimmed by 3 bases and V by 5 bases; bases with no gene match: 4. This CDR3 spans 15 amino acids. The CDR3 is CASSATGFGANVLTF. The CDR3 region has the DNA TGTGCCAGTAGTGCGACAGGGTTTGGGGCCAACGTCCTGACTTTC.

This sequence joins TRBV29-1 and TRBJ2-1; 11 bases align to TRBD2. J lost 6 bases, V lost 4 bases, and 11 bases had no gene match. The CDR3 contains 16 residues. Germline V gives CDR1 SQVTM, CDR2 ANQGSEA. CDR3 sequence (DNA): TGCAGCGTTGTATGGGGACTAGCGGCTACTTTCAATGAGCAGTTCTTC. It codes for CSVVWGLAATFNEQFF.

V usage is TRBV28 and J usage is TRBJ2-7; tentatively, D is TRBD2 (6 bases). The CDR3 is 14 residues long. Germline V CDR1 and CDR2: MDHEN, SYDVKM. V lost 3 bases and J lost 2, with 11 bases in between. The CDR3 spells CASSFGGKTYEQYF. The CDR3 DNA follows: TGTGCCAGCAGTTTTGGGGGGAAAACCTACGAGCAGTACTTC.

DNA of the CDR3: TGTGCCAGCAGTTCAGCTTCGCTAGCGGGAGGCGAGCAGTACTTC. Protein product: CASSSASLAGGEQYF. The gene calls are TRBV6-5 and TRBJ2-7, with 11 bases aligning to TRBD2. The trim removed 4 bases at V and 6 bases at J, leaving 8 bases unmatched. Germline loops: CDR1 MNHEY, CDR2 SVGAGI. CDR3 length equals 15 residues.

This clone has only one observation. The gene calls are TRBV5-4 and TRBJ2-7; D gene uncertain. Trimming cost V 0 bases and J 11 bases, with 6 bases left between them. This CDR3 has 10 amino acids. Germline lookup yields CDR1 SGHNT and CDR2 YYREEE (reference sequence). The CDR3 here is CASSLALEYV. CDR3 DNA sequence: TGTGCCAGCAGCTTGGCCTTAGAGTACGTC.

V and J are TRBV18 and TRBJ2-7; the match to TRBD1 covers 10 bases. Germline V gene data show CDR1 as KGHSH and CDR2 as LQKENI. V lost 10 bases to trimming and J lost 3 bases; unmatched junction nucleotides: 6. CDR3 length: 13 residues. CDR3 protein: CATRQGAGYEQYV. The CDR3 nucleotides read TGTGCCACCCGACAGGGGGCTGGCTACGAGCAGTACGTC.

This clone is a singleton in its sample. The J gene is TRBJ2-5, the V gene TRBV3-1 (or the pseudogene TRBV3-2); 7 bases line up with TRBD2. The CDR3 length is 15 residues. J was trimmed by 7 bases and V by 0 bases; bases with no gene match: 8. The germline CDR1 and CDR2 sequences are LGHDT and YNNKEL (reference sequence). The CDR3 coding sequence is TGTGCCAGCAGCCAAGAACAAGCGGGGACGGGGACCCAGTACTTC. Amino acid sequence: CASSQEQAGTGTQYF.

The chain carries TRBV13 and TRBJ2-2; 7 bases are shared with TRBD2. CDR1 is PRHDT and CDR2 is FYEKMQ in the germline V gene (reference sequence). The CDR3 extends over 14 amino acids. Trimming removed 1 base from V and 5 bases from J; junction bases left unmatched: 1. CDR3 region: CASSLAGGTGELFF. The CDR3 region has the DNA TGTGCCAGCAGCTTAGCGGGGGGTACCGGGGAGCTGTTTTTT.

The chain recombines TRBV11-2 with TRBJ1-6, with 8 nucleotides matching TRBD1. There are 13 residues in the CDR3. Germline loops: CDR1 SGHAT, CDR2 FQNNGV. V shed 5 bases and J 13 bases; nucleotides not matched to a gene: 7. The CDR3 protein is CASSVGQGIPLHF. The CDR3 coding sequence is TGTGCCAGCAGCGTCGGACAGGGCATTCCCCTCCACTTT.

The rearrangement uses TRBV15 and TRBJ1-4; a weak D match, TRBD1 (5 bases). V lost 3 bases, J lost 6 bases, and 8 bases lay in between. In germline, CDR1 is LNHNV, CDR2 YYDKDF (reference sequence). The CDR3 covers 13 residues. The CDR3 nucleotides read TGTGCCACCAGCAGGCGGGGGGATGAAAAACTGTTTTTT. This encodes CATSRRGDEKLFF.

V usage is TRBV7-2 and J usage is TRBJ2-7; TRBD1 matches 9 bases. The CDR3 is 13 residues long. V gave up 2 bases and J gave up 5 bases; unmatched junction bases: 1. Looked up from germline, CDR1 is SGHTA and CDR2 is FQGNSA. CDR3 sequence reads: CASSLRDRDEQYF. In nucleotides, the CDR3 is TGTGCCAGCAGCTTAAGGGACAGGGACGAGCAGTACTTC.

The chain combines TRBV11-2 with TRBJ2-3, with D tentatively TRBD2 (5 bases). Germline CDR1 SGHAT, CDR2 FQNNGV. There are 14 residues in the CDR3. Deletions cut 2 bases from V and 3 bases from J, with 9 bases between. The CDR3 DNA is TGTGCCAGCAGCTTAACGGGGTTGACAGATACGCAGTATTTT. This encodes CASSLTGLTDTQYF.

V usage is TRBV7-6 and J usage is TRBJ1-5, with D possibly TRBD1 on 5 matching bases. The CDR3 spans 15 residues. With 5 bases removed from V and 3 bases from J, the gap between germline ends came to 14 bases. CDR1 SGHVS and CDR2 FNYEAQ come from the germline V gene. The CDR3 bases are TGTGCCAGCAGCCCCGGGGGGGGTCACAATCAGCCCCAGCATTTT. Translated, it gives CASSPGGGHNQPQHF.

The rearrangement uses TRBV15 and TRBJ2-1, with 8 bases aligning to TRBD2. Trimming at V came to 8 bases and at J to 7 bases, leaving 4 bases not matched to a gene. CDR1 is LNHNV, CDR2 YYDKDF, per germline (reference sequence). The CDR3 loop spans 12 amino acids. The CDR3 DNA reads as TGTGCCACCCGGGAGGGGGGGAATGAGCAGTTCTTC. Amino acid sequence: CATREGGNEQFF.

CDR3 loop: CAWETGGSYEQYF. The CDR3 bases are TGTGCCTGGGAGACAGGGGGCTCCTACGAGCAGTACTTC. The chain employs TRBV30 and TRBJ2-7; 9 nucleotides align to TRBD1. The CDR3 is 13 amino acids. The J segment lost 0 bases and the V segment lost 5 bases, leaving 2 bases of the junction unmatched. The germline gives CDR1 GTSNPN, CDR2 SVGIG (reference sequence).

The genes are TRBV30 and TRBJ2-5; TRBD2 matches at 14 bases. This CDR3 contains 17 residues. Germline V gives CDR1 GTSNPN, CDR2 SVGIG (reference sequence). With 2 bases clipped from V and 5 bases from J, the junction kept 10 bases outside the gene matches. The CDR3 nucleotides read TGTGCCTGGAGTAGGACTAGCGGGAGGAGCGGCGGGGAGACCCAGTACTTC. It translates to CAWSRTSGRSGGETQYF.

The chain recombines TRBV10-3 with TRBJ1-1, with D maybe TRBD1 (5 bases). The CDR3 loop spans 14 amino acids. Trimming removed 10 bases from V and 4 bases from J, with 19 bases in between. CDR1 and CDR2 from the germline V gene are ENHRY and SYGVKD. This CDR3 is CATGEQASSTEAFF. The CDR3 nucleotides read TGTGCCACGGGAGAACAGGCCTCTAGCACTGAAGCTTTCTTT.

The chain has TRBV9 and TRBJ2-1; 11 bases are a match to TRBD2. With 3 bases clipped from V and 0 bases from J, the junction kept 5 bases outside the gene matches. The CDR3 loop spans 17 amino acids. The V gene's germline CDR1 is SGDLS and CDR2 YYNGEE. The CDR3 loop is CASSDPLAGGSYNEQFF. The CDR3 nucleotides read TGTGCCAGCAGCGATCCCCTAGCGGGAGGCTCCTACAATGAGCAGTTCTTC.